These 14 T cell receptor beta chains were all obtained from the same sample, sequenced in a study of human T cells and chemical hapten exposure. The sample's time point: patch test 3, about 24 weeks after DPC sensitization. The treatment was: therapeutic diphenylcyclopropenone sensitization with weekly scalp DPC. TCRdb reprocessed the RACE reads with MiXCR, giving one entry per CDR3 protein. This table holds under 130,000 distinct CDR3 sequences, less than 45% found once. The sample here was whole blood, taken in connection with sensitization to the hapten diphenylcyclopropenone (DPC). The receptors were gathered from a man aged 35-49 years with alopecia areata. Some clones in this sample may be carry-over from other donors' samples.

The V call is TRBV7-2, the J call TRBJ2-3, with D tentatively TRBD1 or TRBD2 (5 bases each). This CDR3 has 15 amino acids. V was pared by 4 bases and J by 2 bases, with 13 bases between. Germline CDR1 SGHTA, CDR2 FQGNSA. The CDR3 protein is CASSSTRGVTDTQYF. For the CDR3, the DNA is TGTGCCAGCAGCTCGACAAGAGGGGTCACAGATACGCAGTATTTT.

This clonotype was found a few times. V usage is TRBV4-3 and J usage is TRBJ1-4, with 10 bases fitting TRBD1. The CDR3 covers 19 residues. CDR1 and CDR2 from the germline V gene are LGHNA and YSLEER. J was trimmed by 0 bases and V by 2 bases; bases with no gene match: 9. For the CDR3, the DNA is TGCGCCAGCAGCCAACCTCCGGGACAGGGGCCTGCAACTAATGAAAAACTGTTTTTT. Amino acid sequence: CASSQPPGQGPATNEKLFF.

This clonotype was picked up a small number of times. The gene calls are TRBV6-5 and TRBJ1-1; no firm D call. Germline CDR1 MNHEY, CDR2 SVGAGI. V lost 0 bases to trimming and J lost 3 bases, with 8 bases between them. The CDR3 contains 14 residues. The CDR3 loop reads CASSYSSVDTEAFF. CDR3 DNA sequence: TGTGCCAGCAGTTACTCATCGGTGGACACTGAAGCTTTCTTT.

The J gene is TRBJ2-1, the V gene TRBV12-3 or TRBV12-4; a weak D match, TRBD2 (5 bases). The length of the CDR3 is 15 residues. Trimming took off 9 bases at V and 2 bases at J, with 17 bases between the two ends. As DNA, the CDR3 is TGTGCCAGAAGGAGGAGAGGGCTTGCCTACAATGAGCAGTTCTTC. Translation: CARRRRGLAYNEQFF.

The chain employs TRBV29-1 and TRBJ2-1; TRBD1 matches 9 bases. The trim removed 6 bases at V and 5 bases at J, leaving 5 bases unmatched. CDR1 SQVTM and CDR2 ANQGSEA come from the germline V gene. The CDR3 consists of 13 residues. CDR3 bases: TGCAGCGTGGACCGGACAGGGGACAATGAGCAGTTCTTC. Its translation: CSVDRTGDNEQFF.

The rearrangement uses TRBV27 and TRBJ2-5, with D possibly TRBD2 on 6 matching bases. V was shortened by 2 bases and J by 10 bases, with 23 bases between the two germline ends. CDR1 MNHEY and CDR2 SMNVEV come from the germline V gene (reference sequence). The CDR3 totals 16 residues. The CDR3: CASSLNRDSQLWDQYF. CDR3 coding DNA: TGTGCCAGCAGTTTAAACCGGGACTCCCAGTTATGGGACCAGTACTTC.

The V gene is TRBV7-6, the J gene TRBJ2-1, with D possibly matching TRBD2 (5 bases). Germline values: CDR1 SGHVS, CDR2 FNYEAQ. V lost 1 base, J lost 9 bases, and 13 bases lay in between. The CDR3 has 14 amino acids. The CDR3 protein is CASSLGTARGEQFF. In DNA, the CDR3 is TGTGCCAGCAGCTTAGGGACTGCTCGCGGTGAGCAGTTCTTC.

This clonotype was recorded a few times. CDR3: CAVYPSGANVLTF. As DNA, the CDR3 is TGTGCCGTATACCCGTCTGGGGCCAACGTCCTGACTTTC. This rearrangement joins TRBV6-6 to TRBJ2-6; D remains unclear. The CDR3 totals 13 residues. The germline V gene encodes CDR1 MNHNY and CDR2 SVGAGI (reference sequence). The V end was cut by 11 bases, the J end by 1 base, with 9 bases between.

In its sample, this clonotype was seen once. The J gene is TRBJ2-6, the V gene TRBV7-9, with D uncertain. The CDR3 length is 15 residues. The ends were cut back, 2 bases at V and 0 bases at J, with 5 bases in the middle. Germline CDR1 SEHNR, CDR2 FQNEAQ (reference sequence). The CDR3 spells CASSLLHSGANVLTF. In nucleotides, the CDR3 is TGTGCCAGCAGCTTACTGCACTCTGGGGCCAACGTCCTGACTTTC.

This clonotype was observed a handful of times. The chain couples TRBV12-3 or TRBV12-4 to TRBJ1-5, with a possible D match to TRBD1 (5 bases). Trimming took off 5 bases at V and 15 bases at J, with 20 bases between the two ends. The CDR3 covers 13 residues. This CDR3 is CASSTTLSGQPHF. In nucleotides, the CDR3 is TGTGCCAGCAGTACCACACTTTCAGGACAACCGCATTTT.

A few counts support this clonotype. The J gene is TRBJ2-7, the V gene TRBV7-9; D is possibly TRBD1 or TRBD2 (6 bases each). The length of the CDR3 is 16 residues. V was shortened by 5 bases and J by 0 bases, with 17 bases between the two germline ends. Looked up from germline, CDR1 is SEHNR and CDR2 is FQNEAQ (reference sequence). CDR3 DNA: TGTGCCAGCAGCAGCCCAGGGGACTTAAGCTCCTACGAGCAGTACTTC. Translated, it gives CASSSPGDLSSYEQYF.

This clonotype appeared a single time. This CDR3 is CASSHPGSPLHF. For the CDR3, the DNA is TGTGCCAGCAGTCACCCTGGTTCACCCCTCCACTTT. This rearrangement joins TRBV12-3 or TRBV12-4 to TRBJ1-6; D is unresolved. This CDR3 is 12 amino acids long. V lost 5 bases to trimming and J lost 9 bases, with 8 bases between them.

This clonotype was observed a handful of times. V gene TRBV5-1 combines with J gene TRBJ2-3, with D perhaps TRBD2 (7 bases). The CDR3 runs to 17 residues. The V gene lost 1 base and the J gene lost 5 bases, with 20 bases spanning the gap. CDR1 SGHRS and CDR2 YFSETQ come from the germline V gene. The CDR3 DNA reads as TGCGCCAGCAGCTTGATCGGGGGCGGGAGAATAGGAGATACGCAGTATTTT. This gives the protein CASSLIGGGRIGDTQYF.

The V gene is TRBV7-9, the J gene TRBJ2-5; D unclear. The CDR3 is made up of 16 amino acids. Trimming took 5 bases from V and 1 from J, leaving 17 bases between them. CDR1 SEHNR and CDR2 FQNEAQ come from the germline V gene (reference sequence). DNA of the CDR3: TGTGCCAGCAGCAATACTGTGATCGCGGCCCAAGAGACCCAGTACTTC. Translation: CASSNTVIAAQETQYF.